Listed here are 28 T cell receptor beta chains from one sample, sequenced in a study of OX40 agonist ivuxolimab in advanced cancers. The library was obtained by the immunoSEQ multiplex PCR assay. The immuneACCESS repertoire file appears here via TCRdb, limited to in-frame rearrangements. These files lack a portion of the clones; in checked studies, under half of the deficit traces to unresolved V genes, and the cause of the others is not known. This sample gives under 70,000 clones in total; about nine tenths of them show up just once. Approximately 1.1% of the sample rests with the top ten. The sample was CD4+ or CD8+ T cells sorted from blood, taken in a trial of the OX40 agonist ivuxolimab. The receptors shown here come from an adult with an advanced solid tumor such as melanoma, head and neck, liver or kidney cancer.

The chain combines TRBV18 with TRBJ2-1, with 12 positions matching TRBD2. This CDR3 contains 15 residues. Germline V gene sequence: CDR1 KGHSH, CDR2 LQKENI. J was trimmed by 9 bases and V by 4 bases; bases with no gene match: 7. Here the CDR3 reads CASSQRTSGDTEQFF. The CDR3 DNA reads TGTGCCAGCTCACAAAGGACTAGCGGGGACACTGAGCAGTTCTTC.

The rearrangement uses TRBV5-6 and TRBJ1-6, with 9 bases aligning to TRBD1. Germline CDR1 reads SGHDT; CDR2 reads YYEEEE. The CDR3 is made up of 14 amino acids. V lost 3 bases and J lost 8; bases outside the gene matches: 3. The CDR3 sequence is CASSSRDRDSPLHF. The CDR3 nucleotides read TGTGCCAGCAGCTCCCGGGACAGGGATTCACCCCTCCACTTT.

J is TRBJ2-3 and V is TRBV7-3; no definite D call. The CDR3 sequence is 14 residues long. The germline V and J ends were trimmed by 4 bases and 1 base, with 9 bases remaining between them. Germline V gene data show CDR1 as SGHTA and CDR2 as FQGTGA. CDR3 in DNA: TGTGCCAGCAGCTCCTCGGACCGCACAGATACGCAGTATTTT. Amino acids: CASSSSDRTDTQYF.

The chain combines TRBV2 with TRBJ2-3, with 10 bases matching TRBD2. This CDR3 is 16 amino acids long. The germline gives CDR1 SNHLY, CDR2 FYNNEI. After removal of 6 bases from V and 0 bases from J, the junction contained 6 bases not matched to a gene. The CDR3 bases are TGTGCCAGCAGAACCGGGACTAGCGATAGCACAGATACGCAGTATTTT. Translating it yields CASRTGTSDSTDTQYF.

The chain has TRBV13 and TRBJ1-1; 7 positions agree with TRBD1. V shed 5 bases and J 6 bases; nucleotides not matched to a gene: 6. Germline CDR1 is PRHDT and CDR2 is FYEKMQ (reference sequence). The CDR3 loop spans 13 amino acids. The CDR3 reads CASSLTGTAEAFF. The CDR3 bases are TGTGCCAGCAGCCTAACCGGGACAGCTGAAGCTTTCTTT.

This sequence joins TRBV5-1 and TRBJ2-7; TRBD1 matches 7 bases. Germline CDR1 SGHRS, CDR2 YFSETQ. The CDR3 loop spans 13 amino acids. The V gene end was trimmed by 4 bases and the J gene end by 5 bases; junction bases not matched to a gene: 6. The CDR3 DNA is TGCGCCAGCAGCGCGCGACAGGGACACGAGCAGTACTTC. It codes for CASSARQGHEQYF.

This chain joins TRBV5-4 and TRBJ1-1; D is unresolved. Deletions cut 4 bases from V and 6 bases from J, with 25 bases between. CDR1 is SGHNT, CDR2 YYREEE, per germline (reference sequence). This CDR3 comprises 17 residues. Here the CDR3 reads CASSVVGLTGRGPEAFF. Here the CDR3 DNA reads TGTGCCAGCAGCGTGGTAGGCTTGACGGGTCGTGGCCCTGAAGCTTTCTTT. The full variable domain, completed using reference TRBV5-4 and TRBJ1-1, is ETGVTQSPTHLIKTRGQQVTLRCSSQSGHNTVSWYQQALGQGPQFIFQYYREEENGRGNFPPRFSGLQFPNYSSELNVNALELDDSALYLCASSVVGLTGRGPEAFFGQGTRLTVV.

The chain employs TRBV6-6 and TRBJ2-3, with a weak D call TRBD2 (5 bases). The CDR3 loop spans 14 amino acids. V shed 8 bases and J shed 0 bases, with 12 bases lying between them. CDR1 and CDR2 from the germline V gene are MNHNY and SVGAGI (reference sequence). CDR3 sequence reads: CASLDSTSTDTQYF. In nucleotides, the CDR3 is TGTGCCAGCCTGGACTCTACTAGCACAGATACGCAGTATTTT.

The chain has TRBV5-6 and TRBJ2-3; D gene ambiguous. CDR3 length: 12 amino acids. Trimming shortened V by 0 bases and J by 8 bases, and 7 bases separated the two germline ends. In germline, CDR1 is SGHDT, CDR2 YYEEEE. The CDR3 DNA is TGTGCCAGCAGCTTGGGAAGCCCTACGCAGTATTTT. It codes for CASSLGSPTQYF. Filled out from reference TRBV5-6 and TRBJ2-3, the complete variable domain reads DAGVTQSPTHLIKTRGQQVTLRCSPKSGHDTVSWYQQALGQGPQFIFQYYEEEERQRGNFPDRFSGHQFPNYSSELNVNALLLGDSALYLCASSLGSPTQYFGPGTRLTVL.

The CDR3 region has the DNA TGCGCCAGCAGCCAAATGGTTGCAGATACGCAGTATTTT. Protein: CASSQMVADTQYF. The rearrangement joins TRBV5-1 to TRBJ2-3, with no clear D. There are 13 residues in the CDR3. CDR1 SGHRS and CDR2 YFSETQ come from the germline V gene. Trimming took off 4 bases at V and 4 bases at J, with 10 bases between the two ends.

The chain recombines TRBV6-1 with TRBJ1-6, with D perhaps matching TRBD1 (5 bases). V dropped 5 bases and J dropped 9 bases, with 11 bases sitting between them. The CDR3 covers 13 residues. CDR1 and CDR2 (germline): MNHNS, SASEGT. The CDR3 DNA reads as TGTGCCAGCAGTATAGGGGTGAGTTCACCCCTCCACTTT. Amino acid sequence: CASSIGVSSPLHF.

The chain is built from TRBV30 and TRBJ1-2; tentative D call: TRBD1 (5 bases). The CDR3 runs 12 residues. V was trimmed by 3 bases and J by 10 bases, leaving 15 bases between them. Per germline, CDR1 GTSNPN and CDR2 SVGIG (reference sequence). The CDR3 loop is CAWSLGQGDYTF. CDR3 bases: TGTGCCTGGAGCCTCGGCCAGGGAGACTACACCTTC.

This chain links TRBV4-1 with TRBJ2-1; the D gene is possibly TRBD2 (6 bases). The CDR3 is 15 residues long. V lost 0 bases, J lost 8 bases, and 14 bases lay in between. The V gene's germline CDR1 is MGHRA and CDR2 YSYEKL. CDR3 in amino acids: CASSQELRERDEQFF. As DNA, the CDR3 is TGCGCCAGCAGCCAAGAACTCCGGGAGAGGGATGAGCAGTTCTTC.

This chain uses TRBV27 with TRBJ1-2, with D possibly being TRBD1 (5 bases). Germline V lookup: CDR1 MNHEY, CDR2 SMNVEV (reference sequence). CDR3 size: 13 residues. V was shortened by 7 bases and J by 4 bases, with 13 bases between the two germline ends. Written as DNA, the CDR3 is TGTGCCAGCACGACGGGACGGGGCTATGGCTACACCTTC. Translation gives CASTTGRGYGYTF.

This clone showed up just a few times. The rearrangement joins TRBV30 to TRBJ1-6; D may be TRBD1 (6 bases). The germline V gene has CDR1 GTSNPN and CDR2 SVGIG (reference sequence). The CDR3 extends over 14 amino acids. The CDR3 loop reads CAFKGAGANSPLHF. The CDR3 DNA is TGTGCTTTTAAAGGCGCAGGGGCCAATTCACCCCTCCACTTT.

V and J are TRBV5-1 and TRBJ2-3, with 9 nucleotides matching TRBD1. Germline V gene lookup returns CDR1 SGHRS and CDR2 YFSETQ. V trimming: 4 bases; J trimming: 2 bases; junction bases outside the gene matches: 8. The CDR3 extends over 16 amino acids. The CDR3 sequence is CASSLGGTGHTDTQYF. CDR3 sequence (DNA): TGCGCCAGCAGCCTTGGCGGGACAGGGCACACAGATACGCAGTATTTT.

In nucleotides, the CDR3 is TGTGCCAGCAGTCCCCACAGGGATCATACGCAGTATTTT. Translated: CASSPHRDHTQYF. The chain links TRBV27 to TRBJ2-3; possibly TRBD1 for D (6 bases). Germline V lookup: CDR1 MNHEY, CDR2 SMNVEV (reference sequence). The CDR3 is 13 amino acids. Trimming took 5 bases from V and 7 from J, leaving 13 bases between them.

The V call is TRBV9, the J call TRBJ2-1; 10 positions match TRBD2. This CDR3 region has 15 residues. J was trimmed by 0 bases and V by 5 bases; bases with no gene match: 2. The V gene's germline CDR1 is SGDLS and CDR2 YYNGEE. CDR3 residues: CASRLAGGSYNEQFF. The DNA for the CDR3 is TGTGCCAGCAGGTTAGCGGGAGGCTCCTACAATGAGCAGTTCTTC.

This clone was seen a single time. This rearrangement joins TRBV27 to TRBJ2-7; unclear D gene. The CDR3 is made up of 13 amino acids. The germline V gene has CDR1 MNHEY and CDR2 SMNVEV (reference sequence). The V gene lost 10 bases and the J gene lost 0 bases, with 13 bases spanning the gap. The CDR3 coding sequence is TGTGCCACCCCCGAGGAGACCTCCTACGAGCAGTACTTC. This translates into CATPEETSYEQYF.

This rearrangement joins TRBV2 to TRBJ2-3; 10 bases map to TRBD1. The CDR3 length is 16 residues. V shed 6 bases, J shed 1 base, and the junction held 7 bases outside the gene matches. Germline V gene data show CDR1 as SNHLY and CDR2 as FYNNEI. CDR3 amino acids: CASSRHGTGGTDTQYF. The DNA of the CDR3 is TGTGCCAGCAGCCGTCACGGGACAGGGGGCACAGATACGCAGTATTTT.

The gene calls are TRBV18 and TRBJ2-3; D ambiguous. The CDR3 consists of 13 residues. Between the trimmed V and J ends, which lost 0 bases and 4 bases, there was a span of 5 bases. The germline CDR1 and CDR2 sequences are KGHSH and LQKENI. The CDR3 DNA reads as TGTGCCAGCTCACCACCGATTGCAGATACGCAGTATTTT. Translated: CASSPPIADTQYF.

The chain recombines TRBV9 with TRBJ2-1, with D perhaps TRBD2 (5 bases). The germline CDR1 and CDR2 sequences are SGDLS and YYNGEE. V gave up 5 bases and J gave up 0 bases, with 9 bases separating them. This CDR3 spans 14 amino acids. Written as DNA, the CDR3 is TGTGCCAGCAGTACCAGCGGCTCCTACAATGAGCAGTTCTTC. Protein sequence: CASSTSGSYNEQFF.

This chain links TRBV25-1 with TRBJ2-1; 12 bases are shared with TRBD2. The CDR3 covers 13 residues. CDR1 is MGHDK, CDR2 SYGVNS, per germline. The V and J ends lost 5 bases and 10 bases, in that order; junction bases with no gene match: 3. CDR3 nucleotide sequence: TGTGCCAGCAGTCTAGCGGGAGGGCGCGAGCAGTTCTTC. Translation: CASSLAGGREQFF.

The rearrangement joins TRBV5-8 to TRBJ1-1; D call uncertain. The ends were cut back, 2 bases at V and 11 bases at J, with 19 bases in the middle. The germline V gene has CDR1 SGHTS and CDR2 YDEGEE. This CDR3 comprises 14 residues. CDR3 loop: CASSFGRYQEVAFF. The CDR3 region has the DNA TGTGCCAGCAGCTTTGGTCGGTATCAGGAGGTCGCTTTCTTT.

The rearrangement links TRBV7-9 to TRBJ1-2; possibly TRBD1 for D (5 bases). Trimming took off 3 bases at V and 4 bases at J, with 15 bases between the two ends. The CDR3 length is 15 residues. Germline assignment: CDR1 SEHNR and CDR2 FQNEAQ (reference sequence). CDR3 sequence (DNA): TGTGCCAGCAGCTTTGGGCAGGAAGGGGTCTATGGCTACACCTTC. It yields the protein CASSFGQEGVYGYTF.

This sequence joins TRBV15 and TRBJ1-4, with 7 bases that match TRBD1. Per the germline V gene, CDR1 is LNHNV and CDR2 is YYDKDF (reference sequence). The CDR3 contains 15 residues. J was trimmed by 4 bases and V by 1 base; bases with no gene match: 3. The CDR3 bases are TGTGCCACCAGCAGAGTGGCAGGGGGTAATGAAAAACTGTTTTTT. Protein: CATSRVAGGNEKLFF.

This clone was picked up a small number of times. The gene calls are TRBV7-9 and TRBJ2-2; a weak D match, TRBD2 (5 bases). V lost 5 bases and J 3 bases, leaving 10 bases between the germline ends. Per the germline V gene, CDR1 is SEHNR and CDR2 is FQNEAQ (reference sequence). The CDR3 sequence is 14 residues long. As DNA, the CDR3 is TGTGCCAGCAGCGCCCGGGATCACACCGGGGAGCTGTTTTTT. This encodes CASSARDHTGELFF. Supplemented by reference TRBV7-9 and TRBJ2-2, the full variable domain reads DTGVSQNPRHKITKRGQNVTFRCDPISEHNRLYWYRQTLGQGPEFLTYFQNEAQLEKSRLLSDRFSAERPKGSFSTLEIQRTEQGDSAMYLCASSARDHTGELFFGEGSRLTVL.

V and J are TRBV28 and TRBJ1-2; weak D call: TRBD1 (6 bases). Looked up from germline, CDR1 is MDHEN and CDR2 is SYDVKM. Trimming pared 4 bases from V and 5 bases from J, leaving 11 bases between. The CDR3 consists of 13 residues. CDR3 sequence: CASSSTGRYGYTF. The CDR3 DNA sequence: TGTGCCAGCAGTTCGACAGGACGGTATGGCTACACCTTC.